These 7 T cell receptor beta chains originate from one sample sequenced in a study of blood T cell repertoires in COVID-19 (dated by TCRdb to the early 2020s). The library came from the immunoSEQ multiplex PCR assay. As stored in TCRdb, this immuneACCESS dataset retains in-frame rearrangements with V and J assigned. A fraction of the clones does not appear; measured against another copy, unresolved V genes explain less than half of the discrepancy, and the remainder lacks a known reason. This sample gives roughly 320,000 clones in total; about nine tenths of them show up just once. The ten top clones hold roughly 5.9% of the sample. Sequencing was carried out using peripheral blood. Receptor source: a woman between 45 and 60 years old with COVID-19, enrolled during active disease.

The genes are TRBV11-2 and TRBJ2-2; 7 bases fit TRBD1. The length of the CDR3 is 16 residues. Losses at the gene ends were 5 bases for V and 0 bases for J; bases not matched to a gene: 6. Germline V CDR1 and CDR2: SGHAT, FQNNGV. In nucleotides, the CDR3 is TGTGCCAGCAGCCCCGGGACAGCTACGAACACCGGGGAGCTGTTTTTT. Protein sequence: CASSPGTATNTGELFF.

The chain uses TRBV14 and TRBJ2-5; TRBD2 matches 8 bases. The length of the CDR3 is 16 residues. The germline V gene has CDR1 SGHDN and CDR2 FVKESK. J was trimmed by 7 bases and V by 0 bases; bases with no gene match: 10. CDR3 sequence reads: CASSQEPAGVSATQYF. In nucleotides, the CDR3 is TGTGCCAGCAGCCAAGAGCCAGCGGGAGTCTCAGCGACCCAGTACTTC.

This clone was picked up a small number of times. The chain is built from TRBV6-1 and TRBJ1-3, with unresolved D. Trimming left V 1 base short and J 0 bases short, with 7 bases between. The CDR3 covers 15 residues. The germline V gene encodes CDR1 MNHNS and CDR2 SASEGT. DNA of the CDR3: TGTGCCAGCAGTGAAGGTGCGGGCTCTGGAAACACCATATATTTT. Its protein product is CASSEGAGSGNTIYF.

The chain links TRBV20-1 to TRBJ2-1; no firm D call. This CDR3 spans 15 amino acids. Germline V gives CDR1 DFQATT, CDR2 SNEGSKA (reference sequence). Trimming removed 3 bases from V and 1 base from J, with 13 bases in between. CDR3 residues: CSASIEELSYNEQFF. Written as DNA, the CDR3 is TGCAGTGCTAGTATAGAGGAGTTGTCCTACAATGAGCAGTTCTTC.

This chain joins TRBV6-2 or TRBV6-3 and TRBJ1-3; D gene unclear. V was clipped by 6 bases and J by 0 bases, with 15 bases between them. Germline values: CDR1 MNHEY, CDR2 SVGEGT. The CDR3 contains 16 residues. CDR3 nucleotide sequence: TGTGCCAGCAGCGACCGGGGAGTTCCCTCTGGAAACACCATATATTTT. Protein: CASSDRGVPSGNTIYF.

Comment on this clone: The same CDR3 is also encoded by other DNA sequences in this sample. The rearrangement links TRBV6-5 to TRBJ2-1; 11 bases line up with TRBD1. Germline CDR1 MNHEY, CDR2 SVGAGI. CDR3 length equals 16 residues. The V and J ends lost 0 bases and 2 bases, in that order; junction bases with no gene match: 0. The CDR3 protein is CASSYSGQGAYNEQFF. CDR3 bases: TGTGCCAGCAGTTACTCGGGACAGGGGGCCTACAATGAGCAGTTCTTC.

CDR3 nucleotides: TGTGCCTGGAGTGACAGGATTGACAATGAGCAGTTCTTC. This encodes CAWSDRIDNEQFF. The chain links TRBV30 to TRBJ2-1; possible D gene TRBD1, 5 bases. Germline loops: CDR1 GTSNPN, CDR2 SVGIG (reference sequence). The CDR3 is 13 amino acids. The ends were cut back, 1 base at V and 5 bases at J, with 9 bases in the middle.